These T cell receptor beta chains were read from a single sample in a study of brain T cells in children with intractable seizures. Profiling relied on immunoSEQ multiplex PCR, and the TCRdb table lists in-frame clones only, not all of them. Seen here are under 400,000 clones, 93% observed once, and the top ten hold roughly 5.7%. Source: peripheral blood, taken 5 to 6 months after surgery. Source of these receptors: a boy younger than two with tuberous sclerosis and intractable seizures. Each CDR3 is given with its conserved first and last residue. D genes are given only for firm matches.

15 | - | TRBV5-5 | CASSFFRAYSYEQYF
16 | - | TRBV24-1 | CATSDLGPLEGGELFF
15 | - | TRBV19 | CASSIGAASYNEQFF
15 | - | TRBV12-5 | CASGLAGGVNNEQFF
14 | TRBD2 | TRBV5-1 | CASSFASGEETQYF
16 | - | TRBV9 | CASSVPPGAGANVLTF
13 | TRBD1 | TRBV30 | CAWSKGQGFEQYF
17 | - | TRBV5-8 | CASSRWVGEYSNQPQHF
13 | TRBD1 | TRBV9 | CASSTGTDYEQYF
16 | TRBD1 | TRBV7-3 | CASSLTPDRSTGELFF
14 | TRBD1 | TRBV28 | CASGTATFSYEQYF
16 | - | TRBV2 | CASSVTREGGRQPQHF
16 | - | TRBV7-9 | CASSLARGVTEVGAFF
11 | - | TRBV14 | CASSHHTEAFF
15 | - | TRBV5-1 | CASSFTWTSTDTQYF
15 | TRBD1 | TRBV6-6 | CASSAWTGTAYEQYF
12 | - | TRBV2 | CASSGDLPEQYF
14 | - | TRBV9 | CASSLGRFRDEQFF
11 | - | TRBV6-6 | CASSYRNEQFF
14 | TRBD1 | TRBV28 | CASSTGISNQPQHF
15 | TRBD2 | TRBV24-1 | CATSAPSGIYNEQFF
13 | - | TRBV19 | CASSIGWPYEQYF
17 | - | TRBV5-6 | CASSAGPGSAFQLEQFF
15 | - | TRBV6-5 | CASSATGMSGDEQYF
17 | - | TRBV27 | CASSYIRTEGGNTEAFF
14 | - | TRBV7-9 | CASSLRSSGTEAFF
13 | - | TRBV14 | CASSQVGNTEAFF
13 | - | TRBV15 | CATSRVMPSEQYF
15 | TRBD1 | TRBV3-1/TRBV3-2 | CASSFPGQSSYEQYF
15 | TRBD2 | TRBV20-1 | CSASDAGGPRETQYF
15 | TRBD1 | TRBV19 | CASSIQETGYEKLFF
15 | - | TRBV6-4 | CASSGEGIKSQPQHF